The 20 T cell receptor beta chains below were found in one sample sequenced in a study of control samples from healthy donors and cancer patients. The assay was immunoSEQ multiplex PCR, and TCRdb's table has in-frame clones only and misses some. The table includes 63,000 or so clones, 89% detected once. Source material: PBMCs. The source is a man in his fifties or sixties with colorectal cancer.

This clone appeared a single time. J is TRBJ2-7 and V is TRBV10-3, with TRBD1 matching 11 bases. Germline assignment: CDR1 ENHRY and CDR2 SYGVKD. CDR3 length equals 15 residues. The ends lost 0 bases at V and 7 bases at J; junction bases unmatched: 5. CDR3 nucleotide sequence: TGTGCCATCAGTGAGTCGGGACAGGGGGGCGGGGAGCAGTACTTC. As protein: CAISESGQGGGEQYF.

J is TRBJ1-4 and V is TRBV6-5; D is perhaps TRBD1 (6 bases). Deletions cut 6 bases from V and 7 bases from J, with 18 bases between. CDR1 and CDR2 from the germline V gene are MNHEY and SVGAGI. The length of the CDR3 is 15 residues. The CDR3 DNA is TGTGCCAGCAGAATACAGGGCGGGTACGGTGAAAAACTGTTTTTT. It yields the protein CASRIQGGYGEKLFF.

This clone appeared a single time. The chain carries TRBV19 and TRBJ1-2; 11 positions match TRBD1. From germline, CDR1 is LNHDA and CDR2 SQIVND (reference sequence). CDR3 length: 18 residues. V was clipped by 4 bases and J by 4 bases; unmatched bases: 14. The CDR3 reads CASSTYPGQGGQGYGYTF. CDR3 DNA sequence: TGTGCCAGTAGTACGTACCCGGGACAGGGGGGTCAAGGCTATGGCTACACCTTC.

The genes are TRBV19 and TRBJ1-2, with D possibly being TRBD1 (6 bases). Germline CDR1 is LNHDA and CDR2 is SQIVND (reference sequence). The CDR3 runs 15 residues. V lost 1 base to trimming and J lost 4 bases, with 13 bases between them. CDR3: CASSIVSGGAYGYTF. DNA of the CDR3: TGTGCCAGTAGTATAGTGTCTGGGGGCGCCTATGGCTACACCTTC.

This sequence joins TRBV3-1 (or the pseudogene TRBV3-2) and TRBJ2-7, with D maybe TRBD2 (5 bases). This CDR3 has 13 amino acids. Germline-derived CDR1 and CDR2 are LGHDT and YNNKEL (reference sequence). Trimming shortened V by 3 bases and J by 6 bases, and 12 bases separated the two germline ends. The CDR3 nucleotides are TGTGCCAGCAGCCACGGGATGTCGGTCGAGCAGTACTTC. Protein product: CASSHGMSVEQYF.

This chain links TRBV6-6 with TRBJ1-1; D remains ambiguous. The CDR3 consists of 11 residues. The V end was cut by 6 bases, the J end by 8 bases, with 10 bases between. Per the germline V gene, CDR1 is MNHNY and CDR2 is SVGAGI (reference sequence). The CDR3 DNA reads TGTGCCAGCAGGGAAGCCATGGAAGCTTTCTTT. Translation: CASREAMEAFF.

The count of this clone is one. This chain connects TRBV14 to TRBJ1-3; maybe TRBD1 (6 bases). V was shortened by 4 bases and J by 1 base, with 11 bases between the two germline ends. This CDR3 has 15 residues. The germline V gene has CDR1 SGHDN and CDR2 FVKESK. The CDR3 region has the DNA TGTGCCAGCAGCCTCCGGGGGGCATCTGGAAACACCATATATTTT. Translating it yields CASSLRGASGNTIYF.

The genes are TRBV10-2 and TRBJ2-3; 14 nucleotides align to TRBD2. The germline gives CDR1 WSHSY, CDR2 SAAADI. V gave up 3 bases and J gave up 5 bases; unmatched junction bases: 10. CDR3 length equals 18 residues. This CDR3 is CASSDPGLAGGRGDTQYF. The CDR3 DNA reads as TGCGCCAGCAGTGATCCCGGACTAGCGGGGGGCCGGGGAGATACGCAGTATTTT.

In this sample, this clone turned up once. The genes are TRBV30 and TRBJ1-2; possibly TRBD1 for D (5 bases). CDR1 and CDR2 (germline): GTSNPN, SVGIG (reference sequence). The CDR3 is made up of 13 amino acids. With 5 bases removed from V and 4 bases from J, the gap between germline ends came to 14 bases. The CDR3 DNA sequence: TGTGCCTGGCTGGAGGGACCCAGCTATGGCTACACCTTC. This sequence encodes CAWLEGPSYGYTF.

In this sample, this clone turned up a few times. The chain is built from TRBV7-2 and TRBJ2-3; 9 bases agree with TRBD1. Germline V lookup: CDR1 SGHTA, CDR2 FQGNSA. The CDR3 spans 15 residues. With 7 bases clipped from V and 5 bases from J, the junction kept 10 bases outside the gene matches. CDR3 residues: CASNWGQGGGDTQYF. The CDR3 DNA is TGTGCCAGCAACTGGGGACAGGGAGGAGGAGATACGCAGTATTTT. The full variable domain, completed using reference TRBV7-2 and TRBJ2-3, is GAGVSQSPSNKVTEKGKDVELRCDPISGHTALYWYRQSLGQGLEFLIYFQGNSAPDKSGLPSDRFSAERTGGSVSTLTIQRTQQEDSAVYLCASNWGQGGGDTQYFGPGTRLTVL.

V is TRBV18 and J is TRBJ2-3; D is unclear. The CDR3 consists of 15 residues. The V and J ends lost 1 base and 2 bases respectively, with 10 bases between them. Germline CDR1 is KGHSH and CDR2 is LQKENI. The CDR3 reads CASSPRASPTDTQYF. The DNA for the CDR3 is TGTGCCAGCTCACCACGGGCCAGCCCCACAGATACGCAGTATTTT.

The rearrangement links TRBV5-6 to TRBJ2-2; D perhaps matches TRBD2 (5 bases). The CDR3 sequence is 14 residues long. Germline values: CDR1 SGHDT, CDR2 YYEEEE. Deletions cut 3 bases from V and 2 bases from J, with 8 bases between. In nucleotides, the CDR3 is TGTGCCAGCAGCTCGACTATTAACACCGGGGAGCTGTTTTTT. Protein sequence: CASSSTINTGELFF. Variable domain in full (rest from reference TRBV5-6 and TRBJ2-2): DAGVTQSPTHLIKTRGQQVTLRCSPKSGHDTVSWYQQALGQGPQFIFQYYEEEERQRGNFPDRFSGHQFPNYSSELNVNALLLGDSALYLCASSSTINTGELFFGEGSRLTVL.

The gene calls are TRBV7-9 and TRBJ2-7; tentatively, D is TRBD1 or TRBD2 (5 bases each). The CDR3 has 15 amino acids. CDR1 and CDR2 (germline): SEHNR, FQNEAQ (reference sequence). V was shortened by 1 base and J by 3 bases, with 13 bases between the two germline ends. CDR3 amino acids: CASSLESGRGYEQYF. For the CDR3, the DNA is TGTGCCAGCAGCTTAGAATCGGGACGAGGCTACGAGCAGTACTTC.

The chain recombines TRBV19 with TRBJ1-5; D perhaps matches TRBD1 (6 bases). CDR1 is LNHDA and CDR2 is SQIVND in the germline V gene (reference sequence). The CDR3 is 13 amino acids. The V and J ends lost 4 bases and 3 bases respectively, with 7 bases between them. The CDR3 DNA reads TGTGCCAGTAGTACAGGGGTCAATCAGCCCCAGCATTTT. This encodes CASSTGVNQPQHF.

This clone appeared a few times. This chain connects TRBV28 to TRBJ1-2; TRBD1 aligns across 7 bases. Trimming at V came to 7 bases and at J to 6 bases, leaving 8 bases not matched to a gene. CDR1 and CDR2 from the germline V gene are MDHEN and SYDVKM. The CDR3 runs 13 residues. CDR3: CASTIGGADGYTF. Written as DNA, the CDR3 is TGTGCCAGCACAATAGGGGGCGCGGATGGCTACACCTTC.

This chain connects TRBV18 to TRBJ2-3; 12 bases map to TRBD2. Unmatched junction bases numbered 7, after V lost 5 bases and J lost 10 bases. Germline V gene sequence: CDR1 KGHSH, CDR2 LQKENI. The CDR3 consists of 14 residues. This chain's CDR3 is CASSTGTSGFPQYF. CDR3 DNA sequence: TGTGCCAGCTCAACCGGGACTAGCGGGTTTCCGCAGTATTTT.

The genes are TRBV9 and TRBJ2-5; 9 bases agree with TRBD2. The germline CDR1 and CDR2 sequences are SGDLS and YYNGEE. This CDR3 spans 18 amino acids. V was clipped by 0 bases and J by 4 bases; unmatched bases: 13. Here the CDR3 DNA reads TGTGCCAGCAGCGTAGCTCCTAGCGGGGCGTTAGGGGGAGAGACCCAGTACTTC. Translation: CASSVAPSGALGGETQYF.

V usage is TRBV7-2 and J usage is TRBJ2-7, with 10 bases lining up with TRBD1. CDR3 length: 14 residues. The V gene's germline CDR1 is SGHTA and CDR2 FQGNSA. V lost 4 bases and J lost 7; bases outside the gene matches: 7. The CDR3 spells CASSSRQGAGEQYF. The CDR3 DNA sequence: TGTGCCAGCAGCTCCCGACAGGGGGCGGGGGAGCAGTACTTC.

V gene TRBV2 combines with J gene TRBJ2-3; TRBD2 agrees at 9 bases. The CDR3 consists of 13 residues. Unmatched junction bases numbered 5, after V lost 7 bases and J lost 6 bases. CDR1 SNHLY and CDR2 FYNNEI come from the germline V gene. The CDR3 coding sequence is TGTGCCAGCACCGGGACTAGCCCCGATACGCAGTATTTT. It specifies CASTGTSPDTQYF.

The chain joins TRBV9 to TRBJ2-7, with a tentative D call TRBD2 (7 bases). The CDR3 sequence is 15 residues long. Trimming shortened V by 2 bases and J by 1 base, and 13 bases separated the two germline ends. The V gene's germline CDR1 is SGDLS and CDR2 YYNGEE. The CDR3, as DNA: TGTGCCAGCAGCGTGGGCGGGGGCTATTCCTACGAGCAGTACTTC. Amino acid sequence: CASSVGGGYSYEQYF. Supplemented by reference TRBV9 and TRBJ2-7, the full variable domain reads DSGVTQTPKHLITATGQRVTLRCSPRSGDLSVYWYQQSLDQGLQFLIQYYNGEERAKGNILERFSAQQFPDLHSELNLSSLELGDSALYFCASSVGGGYSYEQYFGPGTRLTVT.